These 17 T cell receptor beta chains were all obtained from the same sample, sequenced in a study of T cell responses to AZD1222 COVID-19 vaccine. The protocol was immunoSEQ multiplex PCR, while the TCRdb copy is restricted to in-frame clones and leaves out a portion. The sample has some 64,000 clones; approximately 83% are singletons. Sequencing was performed on peripheral blood, taken on day 0 of AZD1222 vaccination. These receptors originate from an adult in good health.

The V gene is TRBV10-3, the J gene TRBJ1-1; a weak D match, TRBD1 (6 bases). Trimming removed 3 bases at V and 1 base at J, with 9 bases between. This CDR3 comprises 14 residues. Germline CDR1 reads ENHRY; CDR2 reads SYGVKD. The CDR3 DNA reads as TGTGCCATCAGTGAACCAGGGGAGAACACTGAAGCTTTCTTT. Protein sequence: CAISEPGENTEAFF.

The chain combines TRBV15 with TRBJ1-3; D possibly corresponds to TRBD1 (6 bases). The germline gives CDR1 LNHNV, CDR2 YYDKDF (reference sequence). CDR3 size: 17 residues. V lost 1 base to trimming and J lost 6 bases, with 19 bases between them. The CDR3 DNA is TGTGCCACCAGCAGAGGGGGGCAGGGCGAGGGGAAAAACACCATATATTTT. It is translated as CATSRGGQGEGKNTIYF.

The chain carries TRBV7-2 and TRBJ1-2; a weak D match, TRBD1 (5 bases). The germline V and J ends were trimmed by 6 bases and 5 bases, with 16 bases remaining between them. The CDR3 totals 14 residues. The germline V gene has CDR1 SGHTA and CDR2 FQGNSA. The DNA of the CDR3 is TGTGCCAGCAGAGACCGACAGAGATTTTATGGCTACACCTTC. Translation: CASRDRQRFYGYTF.

Comment on this clone: This sample also contains other DNA sequences that code for the same CDR3. The J gene is TRBJ1-3, the V gene TRBV28; possible D gene TRBD1, 5 bases. The germline V and J ends were trimmed by 4 bases and 0 bases, with 7 bases remaining between them. The CDR3 extends over 14 amino acids. Germline-derived CDR1 and CDR2 are MDHEN and SYDVKM. Written as DNA, the CDR3 is TGTGCCAGCAGTTCAGGGACCTCTGGAAACACCATATATTTT. It is translated as CASSSGTSGNTIYF.

The chain has TRBV12-3 or TRBV12-4 and TRBJ1-2; D gene uncertain. The V gene lost 6 bases and the J gene lost 7 bases, with 15 bases spanning the gap. The CDR3 is 13 amino acids. Here the CDR3 DNA reads TGTGCCAGCAGCTATCGGGCCTTCGGTGGCTACACCTTC. Its translation: CASSYRAFGGYTF.

V gene TRBV18 combines with J gene TRBJ2-5, with D tentatively TRBD2 (6 bases). In germline, CDR1 is KGHSH, CDR2 LQKENI. The CDR3 has 15 residues. Trimming removed 10 bases from V and 10 bases from J, with 28 bases in between. The CDR3 protein is CATTGEAAPGKSQYF. Written as DNA, the CDR3 is TGTGCCACCACGGGGGAGGCGGCTCCCGGGAAGAGCCAGTACTTC.

This chain connects TRBV28 to TRBJ2-3; D remains ambiguous. CDR3 length: 12 residues. Germline V gives CDR1 MDHEN, CDR2 SYDVKM. With 2 bases removed from V and 8 bases from J, the gap between germline ends came to 8 bases. CDR3 sequence reads: CASSLTGATQYF. In nucleotides, the CDR3 is TGTGCCAGCAGTTTAACGGGCGCTACGCAGTATTTT. Drawing the rest from reference TRBV28 and TRBJ2-3, the complete variable domain is DVKVTQSSRYLVKRTGEKVFLECVQDMDHENMFWYRQDPGLGLRLIYFSYDVKMKEKGDIPEGYSVSREKKERFSLILESASTNQTSMYLCASSLTGATQYFGPGTRLTVL.

The V gene is TRBV4-1, the J gene TRBJ1-5; the D gene is possibly TRBD1 (5 bases). Trimming pared 6 bases from V and 5 bases from J, leaving 14 bases between. The CDR3 length is 14 residues. Germline V gene sequence: CDR1 MGHRA, CDR2 YSYEKL. CDR3 region: CASSEWGGHQPQHF. The CDR3 nucleotides are TGCGCCAGCAGTGAATGGGGGGGTCATCAGCCCCAGCATTTT.

The chain recombines TRBV7-9 with TRBJ2-7; D might be TRBD1 or TRBD2, each matching 6 bases. The CDR3 loop spans 15 amino acids. Germline values: CDR1 SEHNR, CDR2 FQNEAQ (reference sequence). Trimming shortened V by 5 bases and J by 4 bases, and 18 bases separated the two germline ends. CDR3 in amino acids: CASSPGQGRRYEQYF. Here the CDR3 DNA reads TGTGCCAGCAGCCCCGGGCAGGGGAGGAGATACGAGCAGTACTTC.

The CDR3 sequence: CASSLGGRTNTEAFF. The CDR3 nucleotides are TGCGCCAGCAGCCTGGGGGGCAGGACGAACACTGAAGCTTTCTTT. The genes are TRBV5-1 and TRBJ1-1; perhaps TRBD1 as D (6 bases). Trimming shortened V by 4 bases and J by 1 base, and 14 bases separated the two germline ends. The CDR3 is 15 amino acids. Germline V CDR1 and CDR2: SGHRS, YFSETQ.

This clone was found a few times. This chain uses TRBV7-6 with TRBJ1-1; D is possibly TRBD1 (5 bases). Germline V gene lookup returns CDR1 SGHVS and CDR2 FNYEAQ. The V end lost 1 base, the J end lost 7 bases, and 16 bases lay between the germline ends. The CDR3 loop spans 15 amino acids. Here the CDR3 DNA reads TGTGCCAGCAGCTTAGGGGAGGAGGGGTCGATTGAAGCTTTCTTT. As protein: CASSLGEEGSIEAFF.

The table lists this clone with a count of one. V usage is TRBV28 and J usage is TRBJ1-6; unclear D gene. The CDR3 sequence is 14 residues long. Trimming removed 4 bases from V and 5 bases from J, with 9 bases in between. From germline, CDR1 is MDHEN and CDR2 SYDVKM. The CDR3 DNA reads TGTGCCAGCAGTTCCCCAGGTCATAATTCACCCCTCCACTTT. It specifies CASSSPGHNSPLHF.

The V gene is TRBV3-1 (or the pseudogene TRBV3-2), the J gene TRBJ1-6; 8 bases are shared with TRBD1. In germline, CDR1 is LGHDT, CDR2 YNNKEL (reference sequence). V shed 1 base, J shed 7 bases, and the junction held 3 bases outside the gene matches. This CDR3 has 15 residues. CDR3 in amino acids: CASSQAGGWNSPLHF. The CDR3 region has the DNA TGTGCCAGCAGCCAAGCAGGGGGCTGGAATTCACCCCTCCACTTT.

The table lists this clone with a few counts. The CDR3 sequence is CTSSQEGPGSKYNEQFF. CDR3 bases: TGCACCAGCAGCCAAGAAGGGCCAGGGAGTAAGTACAATGAGCAGTTCTTC. The chain carries TRBV1 and TRBJ2-1. TRBV1 is designated a pseudogene. This CDR3 contains 17 residues.

This chain joins TRBV2 and TRBJ2-5, with 8 bases matching TRBD2. The CDR3 is 15 amino acids. Germline assignment: CDR1 SNHLY and CDR2 FYNNEI. J lost 3 bases, V lost 5 bases, and 8 bases had no gene match. This CDR3 reads CASSLIRGGEETQYF. CDR3 DNA sequence: TGTGCCAGCAGTTTAATCCGGGGGGGTGAAGAGACCCAGTACTTC.

This chain joins TRBV6-6 and TRBJ2-4; D possibly uses TRBD1 or TRBD2 (6 bases each). This CDR3 spans 15 amino acids. The germline V gene encodes CDR1 MNHNY and CDR2 SVGAGI (reference sequence). V lost 5 bases to trimming and J lost 3 bases, with 14 bases between them. CDR3: CASSPGDNYKNIQYF. The CDR3 DNA is TGTGCCAGCAGTCCGGGGGACAACTACAAAAACATTCAGTACTTC.

Only a few counts were recorded for this clone. This chain connects TRBV10-3 to TRBJ2-5; no reliable D call. CDR1 and CDR2 (germline): ENHRY, SYGVKD. The CDR3 consists of 14 residues. The V gene lost 2 bases and the J gene lost 7 bases, with 14 bases spanning the gap. The CDR3 sequence: CAISEGDTTRTQYF. CDR3 sequence (DNA): TGTGCCATCAGTGAGGGCGACACCACCAGGACCCAGTACTTC.